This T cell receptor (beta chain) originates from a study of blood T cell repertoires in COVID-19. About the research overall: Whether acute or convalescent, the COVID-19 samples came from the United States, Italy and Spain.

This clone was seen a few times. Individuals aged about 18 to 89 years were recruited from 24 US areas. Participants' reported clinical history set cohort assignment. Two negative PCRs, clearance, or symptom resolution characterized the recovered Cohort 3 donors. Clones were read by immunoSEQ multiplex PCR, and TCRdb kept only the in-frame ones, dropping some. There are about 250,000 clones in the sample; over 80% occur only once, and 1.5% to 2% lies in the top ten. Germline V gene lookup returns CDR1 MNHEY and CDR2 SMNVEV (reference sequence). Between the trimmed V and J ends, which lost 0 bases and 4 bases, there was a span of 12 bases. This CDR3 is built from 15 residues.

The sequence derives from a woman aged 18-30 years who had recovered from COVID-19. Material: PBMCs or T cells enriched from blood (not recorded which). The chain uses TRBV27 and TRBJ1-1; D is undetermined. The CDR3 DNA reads TGTGCCAGCAGTTTATCCAGTAGCGCCGGCACTGAAGCTTTCTTT. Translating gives CASSLSSSAGTEAFF.